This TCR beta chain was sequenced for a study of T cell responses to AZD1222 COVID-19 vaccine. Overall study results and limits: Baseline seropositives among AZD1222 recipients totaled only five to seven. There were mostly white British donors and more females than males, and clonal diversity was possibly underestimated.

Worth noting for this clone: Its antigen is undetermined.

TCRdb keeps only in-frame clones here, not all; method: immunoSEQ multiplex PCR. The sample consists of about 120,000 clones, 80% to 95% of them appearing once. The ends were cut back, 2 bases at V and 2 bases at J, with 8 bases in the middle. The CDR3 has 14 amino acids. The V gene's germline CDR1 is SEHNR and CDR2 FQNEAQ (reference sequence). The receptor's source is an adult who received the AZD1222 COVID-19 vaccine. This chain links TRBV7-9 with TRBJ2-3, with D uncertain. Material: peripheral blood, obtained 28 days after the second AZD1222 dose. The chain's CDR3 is CASSLLITTDTQYF. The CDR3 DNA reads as TGTGCCAGCAGCTTACTAATTACCACAGATACGCAGTATTTT.